This section outlines one T cell receptor (beta chain) sequence together with its context. Its specificity is unknown. TCR cDNA, made by 5'RACE template switching, carried an added universal primer site and UMIs. TCRdb redid the calling of the 5' RACE reads with MiXCR, one entry per CDR3 protein. The sample holds under 500,000 distinct CDR3 sequences, 18% seen once. These data are taken from a study of T cells after yellow fever vaccination. Germline CDR1 SGHTA, CDR2 FQGTGA. The junction had 7 bases not matched to a gene; V was cut back by 5 bases and J by 7 bases. The CDR3 has 16 residues. Regarding the study as a whole: A secondary response was less intense yet reached its peak sooner, at day 5 versus 15. Abundant bulk-derived clonotypes could contaminate FACS-sorted repertoires. Most clones from primary vaccination were detected again post-booster (almost 98% CD4, 88% CD8).

This clonotype was sampled from a man younger than 30 who received the YFV17D yellow fever vaccine. This rearrangement joins TRBV7-3 to TRBJ2-2; the match to TRBD2 covers 13 bases. Sequencing was performed on PBMCs, taken before the yellow fever booster vaccination. Written as DNA, the CDR3 is TGTGCCAGCAGCCCCCAACTAGCGGGGGGGCGCGGGGAGCTGTTTTTT. It codes for CASSPQLAGGRGELFF.